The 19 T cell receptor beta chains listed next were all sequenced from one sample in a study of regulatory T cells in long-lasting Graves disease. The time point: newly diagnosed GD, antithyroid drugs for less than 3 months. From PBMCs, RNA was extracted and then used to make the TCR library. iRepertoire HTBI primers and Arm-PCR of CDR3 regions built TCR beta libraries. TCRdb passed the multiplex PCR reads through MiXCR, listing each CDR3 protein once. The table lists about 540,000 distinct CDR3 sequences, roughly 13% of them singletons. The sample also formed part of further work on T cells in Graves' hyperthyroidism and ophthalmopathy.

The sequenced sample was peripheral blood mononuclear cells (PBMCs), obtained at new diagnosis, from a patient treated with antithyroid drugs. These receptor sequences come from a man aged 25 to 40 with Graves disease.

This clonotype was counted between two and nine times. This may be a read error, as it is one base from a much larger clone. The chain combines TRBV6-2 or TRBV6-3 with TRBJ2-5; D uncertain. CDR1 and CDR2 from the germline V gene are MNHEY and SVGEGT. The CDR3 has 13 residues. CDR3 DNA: TGTGCCAGCAGTGAATTTAAGGAAGAGGCCCAGTACTTC. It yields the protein CASSEFKEEAQYF.

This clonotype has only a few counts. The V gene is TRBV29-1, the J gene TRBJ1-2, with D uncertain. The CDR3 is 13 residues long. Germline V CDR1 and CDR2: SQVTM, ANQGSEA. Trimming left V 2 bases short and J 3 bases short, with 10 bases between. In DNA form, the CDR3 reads TGCAGCGTTGAAACTGGGAAGGACTATGGCTACACCTTC. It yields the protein CSVETGKDYGYTF.

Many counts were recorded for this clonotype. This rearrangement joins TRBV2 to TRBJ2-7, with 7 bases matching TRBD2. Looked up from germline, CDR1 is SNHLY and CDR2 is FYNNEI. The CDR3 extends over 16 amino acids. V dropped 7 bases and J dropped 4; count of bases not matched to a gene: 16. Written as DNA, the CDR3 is TGTGCCAGCACTTTAGGCGCCGGGACTAAGAAATACGAGCAGTACTTC. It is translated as CASTLGAGTKKYEQYF.

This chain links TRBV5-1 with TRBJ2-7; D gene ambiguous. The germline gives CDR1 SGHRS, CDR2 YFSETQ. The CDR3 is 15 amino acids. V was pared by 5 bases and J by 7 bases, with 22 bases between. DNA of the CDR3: TGCGCCAGCAGTCGTGCTCCGGGCCCCGGTGGGGAGCAGTACTTC. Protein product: CASSRAPGPGGEQYF.

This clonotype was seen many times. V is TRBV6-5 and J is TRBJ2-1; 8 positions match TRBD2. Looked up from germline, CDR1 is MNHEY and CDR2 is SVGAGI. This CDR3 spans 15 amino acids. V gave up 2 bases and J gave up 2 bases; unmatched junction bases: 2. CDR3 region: CASSYEREPYNEQFF. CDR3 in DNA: TGTGCCAGCAGTTACGAGCGGGAGCCCTACAATGAGCAGTTCTTC.

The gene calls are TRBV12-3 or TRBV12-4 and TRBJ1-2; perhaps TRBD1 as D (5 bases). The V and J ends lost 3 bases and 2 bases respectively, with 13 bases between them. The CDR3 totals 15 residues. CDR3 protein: CASSFRDLVNYGYTF. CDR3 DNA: TGTGCCAGCAGTTTCCGGGACTTGGTAAACTATGGCTACACCTTC.

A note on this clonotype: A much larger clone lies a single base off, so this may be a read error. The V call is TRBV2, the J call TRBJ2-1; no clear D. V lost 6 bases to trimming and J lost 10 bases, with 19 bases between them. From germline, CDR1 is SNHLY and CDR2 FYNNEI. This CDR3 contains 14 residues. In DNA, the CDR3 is TGTGCCAGCAGACCGTCGGTCACCGCCTACGAGCAGTTCTTC. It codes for CASRPSVTAYEQFF.

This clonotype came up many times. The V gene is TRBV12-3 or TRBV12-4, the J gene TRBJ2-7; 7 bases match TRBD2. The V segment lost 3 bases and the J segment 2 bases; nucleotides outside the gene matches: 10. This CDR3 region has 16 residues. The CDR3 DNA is TGTGCCAGCAGTTTTTCCGCGGGGAGGGCCACCTACGAGCAGTACTTC. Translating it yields CASSFSAGRATYEQYF.

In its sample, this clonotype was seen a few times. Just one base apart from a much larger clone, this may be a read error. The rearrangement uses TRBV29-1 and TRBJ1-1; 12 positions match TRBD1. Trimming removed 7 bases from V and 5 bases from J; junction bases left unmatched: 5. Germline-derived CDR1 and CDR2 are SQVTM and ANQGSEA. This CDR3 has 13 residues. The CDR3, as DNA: TGCAGCGGGGGGACAGGGGGCGCGACTGAAGCTTTCTTT. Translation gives CSGGTGGATEAFF.

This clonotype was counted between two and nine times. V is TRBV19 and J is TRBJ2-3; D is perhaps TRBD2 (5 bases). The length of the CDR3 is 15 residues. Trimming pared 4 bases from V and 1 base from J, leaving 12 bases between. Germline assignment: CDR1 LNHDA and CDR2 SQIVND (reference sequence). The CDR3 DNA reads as TGTGCCAGTAGTACGTGGACCGGGGGCACAGATACGCAGTATTTT. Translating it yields CASSTWTGGTDTQYF.

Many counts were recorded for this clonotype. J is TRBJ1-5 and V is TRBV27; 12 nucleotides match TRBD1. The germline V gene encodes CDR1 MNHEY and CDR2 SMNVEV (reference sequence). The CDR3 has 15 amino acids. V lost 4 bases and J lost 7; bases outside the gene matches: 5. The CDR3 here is CASSSGTGGAQPQHF. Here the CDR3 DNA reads TGTGCCAGCAGTTCCGGGACAGGGGGCGCGCAGCCCCAGCATTTT.

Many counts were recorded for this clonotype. The chain's CDR3 is CASYGLYGYTF. The CDR3 DNA sequence: TGTGCCAGCTACGGTCTCTATGGCTACACCTTC. The chain recombines TRBV12-3 or TRBV12-4 with TRBJ1-2; no clear D. CDR3 length equals 11 residues. With 8 bases removed from V and 4 bases from J, the gap between germline ends came to 8 bases.

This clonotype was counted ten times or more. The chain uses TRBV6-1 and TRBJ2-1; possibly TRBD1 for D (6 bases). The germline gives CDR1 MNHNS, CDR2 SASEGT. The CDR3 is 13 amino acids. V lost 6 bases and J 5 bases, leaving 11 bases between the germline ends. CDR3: CASRGTGNNEQFF. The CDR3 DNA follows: TGTGCCAGCAGGGGTACAGGGAACAATGAGCAGTTCTTC.

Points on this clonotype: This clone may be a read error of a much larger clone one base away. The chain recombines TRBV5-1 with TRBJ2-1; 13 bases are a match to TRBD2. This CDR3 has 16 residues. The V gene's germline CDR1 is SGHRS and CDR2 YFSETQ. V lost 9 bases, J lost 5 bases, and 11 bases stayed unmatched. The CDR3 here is CANFELAGGPNNEQFF. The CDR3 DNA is TGCGCCAACTTTGAACTAGCGGGAGGGCCGAACAATGAGCAGTTCTTC.

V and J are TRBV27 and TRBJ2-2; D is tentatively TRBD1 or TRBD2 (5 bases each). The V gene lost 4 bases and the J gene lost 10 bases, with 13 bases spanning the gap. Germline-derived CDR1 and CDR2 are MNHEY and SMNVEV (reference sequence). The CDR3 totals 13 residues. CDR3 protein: CASSWDGIEELFF. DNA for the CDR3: TGTGCCAGCAGTTGGGACGGTATCGAGGAGCTGTTTTTT.

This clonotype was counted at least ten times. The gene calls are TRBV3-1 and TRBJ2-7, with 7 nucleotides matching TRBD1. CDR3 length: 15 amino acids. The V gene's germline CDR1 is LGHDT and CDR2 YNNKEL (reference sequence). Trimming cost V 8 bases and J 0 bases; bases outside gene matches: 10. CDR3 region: CASSSRQGPSYEQYF. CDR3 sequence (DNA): TGTGCCAGCTCATCGCGACAGGGCCCCTCCTACGAGCAGTACTTC.

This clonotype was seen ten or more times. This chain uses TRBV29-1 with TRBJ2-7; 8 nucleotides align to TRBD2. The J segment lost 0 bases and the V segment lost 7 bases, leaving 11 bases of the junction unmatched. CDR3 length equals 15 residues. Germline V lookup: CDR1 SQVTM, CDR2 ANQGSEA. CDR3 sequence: CSALGGGRSSYEQYF. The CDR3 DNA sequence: TGCAGCGCCCTCGGGGGGGGTCGGTCCTCCTACGAGCAGTACTTC.

DNA of the CDR3: TGTGCCAGCAGTAGGCTTTCCGGGGAGCTGTTTTTT. Translated: CASSRLSGELFF. The chain recombines TRBV7-9 with TRBJ2-2; no clear D. This CDR3 has 12 residues. The V end was cut by 6 bases, the J end by 6 bases, with 8 bases between. CDR1 is SEHNR and CDR2 is FQNEAQ in the germline V gene (reference sequence).

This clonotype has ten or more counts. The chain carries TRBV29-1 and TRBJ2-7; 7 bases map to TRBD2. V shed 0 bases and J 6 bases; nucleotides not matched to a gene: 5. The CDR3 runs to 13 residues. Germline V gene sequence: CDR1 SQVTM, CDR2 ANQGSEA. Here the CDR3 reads CSVEEFRGGEQYF. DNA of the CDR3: TGCAGCGTTGAAGAGTTTCGCGGGGGCGAGCAGTACTTC.